A single sample is the source of the 24 T cell receptor beta chains below, sequenced in a study of cytomegalovirus exposure and HLA in healthy donors. Vbeta (60) and Jbeta (13) primers were used in the PCR. Sequenced by immunoSEQ multiplex PCR; TCRdb stores in-frame clones only, minus some. This table holds 250,000 or so clones, 80% to 95% found once. The specimen sequenced was PBMCs. The receptors shown here come from a girl under 10 years old in good health and CMV-seronegative.

This rearrangement joins TRBV27 to TRBJ2-6; a possible D gene is TRBD1 (5 bases). The germline CDR1 and CDR2 sequences are MNHEY and SMNVEV (reference sequence). The CDR3 has 16 amino acids. V was cut by 0 bases and J by 2 bases, with 8 bases left in between. The CDR3 reads CASSLSGATGANVLTF. The CDR3 coding sequence is TGTGCCAGCAGTTTATCAGGGGCTACTGGGGCCAACGTCCTGACTTTC.

V and J are TRBV4-1 and TRBJ2-1; 9 bases align to TRBD2. The germline CDR1 and CDR2 sequences are MGHRA and YSYEKL. Trimming at V came to 0 bases and at J to 6 bases, leaving 6 bases not matched to a gene. The CDR3 is made up of 16 amino acids. The CDR3 loop is CASSQDLGLASNEQFF. The CDR3 DNA follows: TGCGCCAGCAGCCAAGATCTGGGACTAGCCTCCAATGAGCAGTTCTTC.

The chain carries TRBV7-2 and TRBJ2-5; D may be TRBD2 (6 bases). This CDR3 is built from 17 residues. V shed 2 bases and J shed 4 bases, with 20 bases lying between them. CDR1 and CDR2 from the germline V gene are SGHTA and FQGNSA. The CDR3, as DNA: TGTGCCAGCAGCTTAAGTCCCCTAGCGCCGAGAACAGAGACCCAGTACTTC. Its protein product is CASSLSPLAPRTETQYF.

Comments on this clone: Distinct nucleotide sequences in the sample also encode this CDR3. V is TRBV9 and J is TRBJ2-7; TRBD2 aligns across 11 bases. Trimming cost V 0 bases and J 1 base; bases outside gene matches: 0. The CDR3 has 15 amino acids. Per the germline V gene, CDR1 is SGDLS and CDR2 is YYNGEE. The CDR3 DNA reads as TGTGCCAGCAGCGTAGGACTAGCGGGATCCTACGAGCAGTACTTC. Protein: CASSVGLAGSYEQYF.

The rearrangement uses TRBV5-5 and TRBJ2-4; 9 nucleotides align to TRBD1. V gave up 0 bases and J gave up 8 bases; unmatched junction bases: 6. Per the germline V gene, CDR1 is SGHKS and CDR2 is YYEKEE (reference sequence). The CDR3 covers 15 residues. CDR3 residues: CASSLGEQGADIQYF. The CDR3 nucleotides are TGTGCCAGCAGCTTGGGGGAACAGGGGGCGGACATTCAGTACTTC.

The chain combines TRBV4-2 with TRBJ1-1; D unresolved. CDR1 and CDR2 from the germline V gene are LGHNA and YNFKEQ. The CDR3 has 13 amino acids. Between the trimmed V and J ends, which lost 8 bases and 2 bases, there was a span of 12 bases. The DNA for the CDR3 is TGTGCCAGCGGCTGGGCCAGTAACACTGAAGCTTTCTTT. Translation gives CASGWASNTEAFF.

The V gene is TRBV6-1, the J gene TRBJ2-7; unclear D gene. Per the germline V gene, CDR1 is MNHNS and CDR2 is SASEGT. Trimming pared 6 bases from V and 3 bases from J, leaving 6 bases between. This CDR3 is built from 11 residues. DNA of the CDR3: TGTGCCAGCAGAGAGGTCTACGAGCAGTACTTC. This encodes CASREVYEQYF.

The chain combines TRBV4-2 with TRBJ2-7; 9 bases line up with TRBD2. V lost 4 bases, J lost 7 bases, and 8 bases stayed unmatched. The germline CDR1 and CDR2 sequences are LGHNA and YNFKEQ. This CDR3 has 14 residues. The CDR3 DNA reads as TGTGCCAGCAGCCCCGCGGGAGGGCCCCAAGAGCAGTACTTC. Its translation is CASSPAGGPQEQYF.

The V call is TRBV5-8, the J call TRBJ1-2, with D possibly TRBD1 on 6 matching bases. Per the germline V gene, CDR1 is SGHTS and CDR2 is YDEGEE. The length of the CDR3 is 15 residues. V dropped 2 bases and J dropped 0 bases, with 11 bases sitting between them. CDR3 region: CASSFPGAANYGYTF. The CDR3 DNA follows: TGTGCCAGCAGCTTCCCAGGGGCTGCTAACTATGGCTACACCTTC.

Regarding this clone: The same CDR3 is also encoded by other DNA sequences in this sample. The J gene is TRBJ1-2, the V gene TRBV2, with unresolved D. CDR1 and CDR2 (germline): SNHLY, FYNNEI. V was trimmed by 3 bases and J by 0 bases, leaving 17 bases between them. The CDR3 is 17 amino acids. CDR3 nucleotides: TGTGCCAGCAGTGATTATCTGGGCCGCCAAGCTAACTATGGCTACACCTTC. Translated, it gives CASSDYLGRQANYGYTF.

Only one count was recorded for this clone. The chain couples TRBV28 to TRBJ1-2, with D tentatively TRBD1 (5 bases). The V gene lost 5 bases and the J gene lost 4 bases, with 17 bases spanning the gap. The CDR3 consists of 15 residues. CDR1 is MDHEN, CDR2 SYDVKM, per germline. The CDR3 DNA is TGTGCCAGCAGTCCGCCGGCGGGGGGAGCCTATGGCTACACCTTC. Its translation: CASSPPAGGAYGYTF.

The chain links TRBV7-9 to TRBJ2-1; D call uncertain. Germline V gene lookup returns CDR1 SEHNR and CDR2 FQNEAQ (reference sequence). The V gene lost 0 bases and the J gene lost 10 bases, with 10 bases spanning the gap. CDR3 length equals 13 residues. In DNA form, the CDR3 reads TGTGCCAGCAGCTTAGCCCCGTTCCCGGAGCAGTTCTTC. Encoded protein: CASSLAPFPEQFF.

On this clone itself: The conserved final phenylalanine or tryptophan is absent from the CDR3, which likely points to a read error. Because the CDR3's place on the DNA is in doubt, the DNA is left out and the CDR3 is given as listed by TCRdb. This sequence joins TRBV27 and TRBJ2-4; the D call in the table, TRBD2, was not verified against the DNA. From germline, CDR1 is MNHEY and CDR2 SMNVEV (reference sequence). The CDR3 is 8 residues long, ends included. The CDR3 is CASSFTAV.

The rearrangement joins TRBV15 to TRBJ1-1; D remains ambiguous. This CDR3 has 13 residues. V lost 0 bases and J 6 bases, leaving 8 bases between the germline ends. Germline lookup yields CDR1 LNHNV and CDR2 YYDKDF (reference sequence). CDR3 coding DNA: TGTGCCACCAGCAGAGATAAAGTAGCTGAAGCTTTCTTT. Amino acids: CATSRDKVAEAFF.

The rearrangement joins TRBV4-1 to TRBJ1-4; D is unresolved. CDR1 is MGHRA and CDR2 is YSYEKL in the germline V gene. The CDR3 runs 15 residues. Deletions cut 1 base from V and 4 bases from J, with 10 bases between. CDR3 loop: CASSQAPGLNEKLFF. The CDR3, as DNA: TGCGCCAGCAGCCAAGCCCCGGGTCTTAATGAAAAACTGTTTTTT.

In its sample, this clone was seen a few times. The V and J genes are TRBV15 and TRBJ1-5; tentative D call: TRBD1 (6 bases). The V gene lost 1 base and the J gene lost 0 bases, with 22 bases spanning the gap. Germline V CDR1 and CDR2: LNHNV, YYDKDF (reference sequence). The CDR3 totals 20 residues. CDR3 protein: CATSRGTGGTHNYSNQPQHF. DNA of the CDR3: TGTGCCACCAGCAGAGGAACGGGAGGGACACACAATTATAGCAATCAGCCCCAGCATTTT.

The rearrangement links TRBV27 to TRBJ2-1; D unresolved. V was shortened by 2 bases and J by 6 bases, with 8 bases between the two germline ends. CDR1 MNHEY and CDR2 SMNVEV come from the germline V gene (reference sequence). This CDR3 has 13 residues. CDR3 DNA sequence: TGTGCCAGCAGTTTAGTTCTATCCAATGAGCAGTTCTTC. Residues: CASSLVLSNEQFF.

The V and J genes are TRBV5-6 and TRBJ1-5; no definite D call. This CDR3 is 14 amino acids long. The germline V gene has CDR1 SGHDT and CDR2 YYEEEE. The ends were cut back, 5 bases at V and 0 bases at J, with 9 bases in the middle. CDR3 sequence reads: CASRSLLSNQPQHF. For the CDR3, the DNA is TGTGCCAGCAGGTCCTTACTTAGCAATCAGCCCCAGCATTTT.

The rearrangement links TRBV30 to TRBJ2-5; 7 bases match TRBD1. Germline CDR1 reads GTSNPN; CDR2 reads SVGIG (reference sequence). This CDR3 has 15 amino acids. Trimming cost V 4 bases and J 4 bases; bases outside gene matches: 12. The CDR3 protein is CAWKGAGSGPETQYF. CDR3 DNA: TGTGCCTGGAAGGGGGCAGGGTCTGGGCCAGAGACCCAGTACTTC.

This clone appeared once. This chain links TRBV5-1 with TRBJ1-2; TRBD1 matches 7 bases. Germline V gives CDR1 SGHRS, CDR2 YFSETQ. This CDR3 comprises 14 residues. V was pared by 4 bases and J by 5 bases, with 8 bases of the junction left unmatched. The DNA for the CDR3 is TGCGCCAGCAGCGGCGCCGGGACAGTATATGGCTACACCTTC. Protein: CASSGAGTVYGYTF.

The chain recombines TRBV6-1 with TRBJ2-1, with 10 bases that match TRBD2. CDR1 and CDR2 from the germline V gene are MNHNS and SASEGT. J gave up 9 bases and V 1 base, and 18 bases lay outside the gene matches. The length of the CDR3 is 19 residues. The CDR3 loop reads CASSEEGRGLAGVQVEQFF. Here the CDR3 DNA reads TGTGCCAGCAGTGAAGAAGGGAGGGGGCTAGCGGGAGTACAGGTTGAGCAGTTCTTC.

This rearrangement joins TRBV5-6 to TRBJ1-3, with TRBD1 as a possible D gene (5 bases). The CDR3 length is 13 residues. The germline CDR1 and CDR2 sequences are SGHDT and YYEEEE. Trimming pared 4 bases from V and 1 base from J, leaving 6 bases between. CDR3 sequence: CASSRGSGNTIYF. The CDR3 region has the DNA TGTGCCAGCAGCAGGGGATCTGGAAACACCATATATTTT.

The gene calls are TRBV6-1 and TRBJ2-2; TRBD2 matches at 7 bases. This CDR3 comprises 15 residues. Germline V gene data show CDR1 as MNHNS and CDR2 as SASEGT. J lost 7 bases, V lost 7 bases, and 12 bases had no gene match. CDR3 DNA: TGTGCCAGCATGGGGGGGGGTTCTCTTTACGGGGAGCTGTTTTTT. This encodes CASMGGGSLYGELFF.

V gene TRBV29-1 combines with J gene TRBJ1-1; 7 nucleotides agree with TRBD1. Germline V gene lookup returns CDR1 SQVTM and CDR2 ANQGSEA. The ends lost 5 bases at V and 0 bases at J; junction bases unmatched: 6. This CDR3 contains 14 residues. The CDR3 nucleotides read TGCAGCGTTTATAGACAGGGAATGAACACTGAAGCTTTCTTT. Amino acid sequence: CSVYRQGMNTEAFF.